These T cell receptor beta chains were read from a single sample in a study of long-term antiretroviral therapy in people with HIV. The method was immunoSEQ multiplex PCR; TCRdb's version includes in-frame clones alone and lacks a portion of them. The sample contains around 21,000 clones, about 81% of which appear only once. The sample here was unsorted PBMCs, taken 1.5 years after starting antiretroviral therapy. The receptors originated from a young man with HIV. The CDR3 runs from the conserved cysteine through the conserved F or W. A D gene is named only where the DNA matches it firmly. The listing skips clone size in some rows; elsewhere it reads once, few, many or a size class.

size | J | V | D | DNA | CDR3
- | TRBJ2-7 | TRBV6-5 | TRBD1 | TGTGCCAGCAGTCCCCCGGACAGGGCTTGGGAGCAGTACTTC | CASSPPDRAWEQYF
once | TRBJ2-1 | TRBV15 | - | TGTGCCACCAGCAGGGGGTCCGGTTTCGGAAATGAGCAGTTCTTC | CATSRGSGFGNEQFF
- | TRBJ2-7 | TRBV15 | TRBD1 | TGTGCCACCAGCAGAGGAGGACAGGGGGCGAGGGAGCAGTACTTC | CATSRGGQGAREQYF
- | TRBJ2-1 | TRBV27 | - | TGTGCCAGCCTAAGCCCCGGCGGCTCCTACAATGAGCAGTTCTTC | CASLSPGGSYNEQFF
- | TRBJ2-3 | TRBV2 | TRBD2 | TGTGCCAGCAGGCTTAGCGGGGGGGTTGATACGCAGTATTTT | CASRLSGGVDTQYF
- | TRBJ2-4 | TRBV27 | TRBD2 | TGTGCCAGCAGTTCCCTGGGCAGCGGGGTAGCCAAAAACATTCAGTACTTC | CASSSLGSGVAKNIQYF
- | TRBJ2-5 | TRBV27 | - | TGTGCCAGCAGCCGCTCGGGGGAGAGGAAGACCCAGTACTTC | CASSRSGERKTQYF
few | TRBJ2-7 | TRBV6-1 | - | TGTGCCAGCAGTTCAGTTCGGAACGAGCAGTACTTC | CASSSVRNEQYF
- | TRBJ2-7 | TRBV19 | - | TGTGCCAGTAGTATAGGACTTAACGAGCAGTACTTC | CASSIGLNEQYF
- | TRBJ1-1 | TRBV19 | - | TGTGCCAGTAGTTTGGGGGGGGAGAACACTGAAGCTTTCTTT | CASSLGGENTEAFF
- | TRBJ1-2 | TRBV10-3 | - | TGTGCCATCAGTGACCCCTCGGGGGTTTCTAACTATGGCTACACCTTC | CAISDPSGVSNYGYTF
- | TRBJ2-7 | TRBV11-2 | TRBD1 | TGTGCCAGCAGGCTTCGGGGACAGGGTGATCTGGGCGAGCAGTACTTC | CASRLRGQGDLGEQYF
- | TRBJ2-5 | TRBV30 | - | TGTGCCTGGAAGGACGTCAGGGGCGTAGGGGAGACCCAGTACTTC | CAWKDVRGVGETQYF
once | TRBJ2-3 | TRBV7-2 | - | TGTGCCAGCAGCCTTGCTGGGTATGATACGCAGTATTTT | CASSLAGYDTQYF
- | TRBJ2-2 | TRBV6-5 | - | TGTGCCAGCAGTTTACGGGGGCGGACCGGGGAGCTGTTTTTT | CASSLRGRTGELFF
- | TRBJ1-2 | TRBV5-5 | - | TGTGCCAGCACCCCATCACAACTGACAAGTGTGGACTACACCTTC | CASTPSQLTSVDYTF
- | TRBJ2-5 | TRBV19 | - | TGTGCCAGTAGTATAGGGGGCAGCCCCCAAGAGACCCAGTACTTC | CASSIGGSPQETQYF
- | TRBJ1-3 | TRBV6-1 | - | TGTGCCACCCGGGAAGGGCAGGGCGACGGAAACACCATATATTTT | CATREGQGDGNTIYF
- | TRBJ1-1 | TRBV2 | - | TGTGCCAGCAGAAACAGGGTAAACACTGAAGCTTTCTTT | CASRNRVNTEAFF
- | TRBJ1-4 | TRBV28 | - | TGTGCCAGCAGGGCAACTAATGAAAAACTGTTTTTT | CASRATNEKLFF
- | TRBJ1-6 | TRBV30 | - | TGTGCCTGGAGTCCACCGACAGTCGAAGAGTATAATTCACCCCTCCACTTT | CAWSPPTVEEYNSPLHF
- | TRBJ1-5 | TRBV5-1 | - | TGCGCCAGCAGCTTGGGGCAGAATAGCAATCAGCCCCAGCATTTT | CASSLGQNSNQPQHF
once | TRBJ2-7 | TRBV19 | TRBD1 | TGTGCCAGTAGTATAGCAAGGGGGCCTCACGAGCAGTACTTC | CASSIARGPHEQYF
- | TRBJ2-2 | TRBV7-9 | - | TGTGCCAGCGTATCGGCCGGGGAGCTGTTTTTT | CASVSAGELFF
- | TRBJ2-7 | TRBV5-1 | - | TGCGCCAGCAGCTTGGCGGGAAACATGGTGAGGAACTACGAGCAGTACTTC | CASSLAGNMVRNYEQYF
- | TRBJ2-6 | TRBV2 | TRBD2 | TGTGCCAGCACGGGGGGGCGATGGTCTGGGGCCAACGTCCTGACTTTC | CASTGGRWSGANVLTF
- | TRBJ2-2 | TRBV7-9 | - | TGTGCCAGCAGCCCCCCTAGAGGGGCAGGGGAGCTGTTTTTT | CASSPPRGAGELFF
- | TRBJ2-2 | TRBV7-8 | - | TGTGCCAGCAGCCCCCGATCCGAAATCACCGGGGAGCTGTTTTTT | CASSPRSEITGELFF
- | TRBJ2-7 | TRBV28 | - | TGTGCCACCGGATCGGCGATGACCTACGAGCAGTACTTC | CATGSAMTYEQYF
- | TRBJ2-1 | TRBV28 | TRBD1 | TGTGCCAGCAGTCTCGATAGGTGGGGGAGCGGGACAGGGATAATCAATGAGCAGTTCTTC | CASSLDRWGSGTGIINEQFF
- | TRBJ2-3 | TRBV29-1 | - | TGCAGCGTTGATCGGCCTGATGTAGATACGCAGTATTTT | CSVDRPDVDTQYF
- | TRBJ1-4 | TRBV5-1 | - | TGCGCCAGCAGCTTGGTTGGGGGTGATGAAAAACTGTTTTTT | CASSLVGGDEKLFF
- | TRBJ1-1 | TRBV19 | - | TGTGCCAGTACTTATGGGGGCACTGAAGCTTTCTTT | CASTYGGTEAFF
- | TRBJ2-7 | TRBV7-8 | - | TGTGCCAGCAGCTTAGAACGCCGGGGGACACGGTCAGGCGAGCAGTACTTC | CASSLERRGTRSGEQYF
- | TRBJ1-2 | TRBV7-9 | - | TGTGCCAGCAGCTTAGTAGGGACGTATGGCTACACCTTC | CASSLVGTYGYTF
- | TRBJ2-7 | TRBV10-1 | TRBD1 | TGCGCCAGCAGTGTAAACAGGGGAATGTCCTACGAGCAGTACTTC | CASSVNRGMSYEQYF
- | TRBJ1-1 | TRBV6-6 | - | TGTGCTACAGCAGTTAACGGTTGGGACACTGAAGCTTTCTTT | CATAVNGWDTEAFF
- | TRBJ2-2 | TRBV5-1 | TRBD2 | TGCGCCAGCAGCCCAGCGGGGGCACCCACCGGGGAGCTGTTTTTT | CASSPAGAPTGELFF
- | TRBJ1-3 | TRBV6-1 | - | TGTGCCAGCAGTGAAAAGGAGACACCTAACTCTGGAAACACCATATATTTT | CASSEKETPNSGNTIYF
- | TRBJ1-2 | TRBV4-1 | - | TGCGCCAGCAGCCAAGATCAGGCCGCAACCGGTCCTGGCTACACCTTC | CASSQDQAATGPGYTF
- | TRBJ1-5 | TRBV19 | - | TGTGCCAGTACCGGGACGTCTCTCCTTAATAGCAATCAGCCCCAGCATTTT | CASTGTSLLNSNQPQHF
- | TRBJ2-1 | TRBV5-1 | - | TGCGCCAGCAGCCTCGGGGGAGTAGGGTCCTACAATGAGCAGTTCTTC | CASSLGGVGSYNEQFF
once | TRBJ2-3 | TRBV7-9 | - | TGTGCCAGCAGCTACACAGATACGCAGTATTTT | CASSYTDTQYF
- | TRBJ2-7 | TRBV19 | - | TGTGCCAGTAGTCCAGGGAACGAGCAGTACTTC | CASSPGNEQYF
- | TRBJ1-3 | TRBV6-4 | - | TGTGCCAGCAGCGAGACAGGACCTCCTGGAAACACCATATATTTT | CASSETGPPGNTIYF
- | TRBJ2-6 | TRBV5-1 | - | TGCGCCAGCAGCTTGGCAGTACTACTCTCTGGGGCCAACGTCCTGACTTTC | CASSLAVLLSGANVLTF
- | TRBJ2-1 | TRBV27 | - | TGTGCCAGCAGTTTATTGGCCGGCGATGAGCAGTTCTTC | CASSLLAGDEQFF
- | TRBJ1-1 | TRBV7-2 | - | TGTGCCAGCAGCCCAACAGGGAGCGCTGAAGCTTTCTTT | CASSPTGSAEAFF
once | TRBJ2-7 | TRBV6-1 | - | TGTGCCAGTCGCATGCGGGACACCGCCTACGAGCAGTACTTC | CASRMRDTAYEQYF
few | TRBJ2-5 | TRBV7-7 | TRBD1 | TGTGCCAGCAGCTTAGCAGGGACAGATCAAGAGACCCAGTACTTC | CASSLAGTDQETQYF
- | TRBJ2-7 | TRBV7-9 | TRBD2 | TGTGCCAGCAGCCCCCCTCGGGGGGGTCCCTACGAGCAGTACTTC | CASSPPRGGPYEQYF
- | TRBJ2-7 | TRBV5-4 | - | TGTGCCAGCAGCTTGGCCATTGGGGGGGCATGGAACGAGCAGTACTTC | CASSLAIGGAWNEQYF
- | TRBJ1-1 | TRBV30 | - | TGTGCCTGGAGTGTAAAACAGGGCAAAGGGAACACTGAAGCTTTCTTT | CAWSVKQGKGNTEAFF
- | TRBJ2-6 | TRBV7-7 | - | TGTGCCAGCAGCCCCGGAGCCCCTGGGGCCAACGTCCTGACTTTC | CASSPGAPGANVLTF
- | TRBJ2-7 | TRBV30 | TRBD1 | TGTGCCTGGATAGGACAGGACGACGAGCAGTACTTC | CAWIGQDDEQYF